A single sample gave rise to the 17 T cell receptor beta chains below, sequenced in a study of OX40 agonist ivuxolimab in advanced cancers. Library construction relied on the immunoSEQ multiplex PCR assay. TCRdb's version of the immuneACCESS table is confined to in-frame rearrangements and falls short of the full clone set. An unresolved V gene accounts for under half of the shortfall where checked; the remainder is of unknown origin. Here the sample has roughly 100,000 clones; 87% occur a single time. About 0.29% of the sample is taken by the ten largest. Source: CD4+ or CD8+ T cells sorted from blood, taken in a trial of the OX40 agonist ivuxolimab. These TCRs come from an adult with an advanced solid tumor such as melanoma, head and neck, liver or kidney cancer.

The rearrangement uses TRBV5-1 and TRBJ2-7; a possible D gene is TRBD2 (5 bases). V was trimmed by 2 bases and J by 0 bases, leaving 6 bases between them. The CDR3 extends over 13 amino acids. CDR1 is SGHRS, CDR2 YFSETQ, per germline. The CDR3 DNA follows: TGCGCCAGCAGCTTTGGACTCTCCTACGAGCAGTACTTC. Translation gives CASSFGLSYEQYF.

This rearrangement joins TRBV19 to TRBJ1-2, with a weak D call TRBD1 (6 bases). This CDR3 spans 14 amino acids. Per the germline V gene, CDR1 is LNHDA and CDR2 is SQIVND (reference sequence). Trimming removed 7 bases at V and 4 bases at J, with 16 bases between. CDR3 coding DNA: TGTGCCAGTACCCAACAGGGATTCGGCTATGGCTACACCTTC. Translation: CASTQQGFGYGYTF.

This clone was detected once. This rearrangement joins TRBV5-4 to TRBJ2-3, with 8 bases that match TRBD1. Germline CDR1 SGHNT, CDR2 YYREEE (reference sequence). After removal of 6 bases from V and 4 bases from J, the junction contained 4 bases not matched to a gene. The CDR3 spans 13 residues. CDR3 sequence: CASKSGQADTQYF. CDR3 DNA sequence: TGTGCCAGCAAGTCGGGACAGGCAGATACGCAGTATTTT. Using reference TRBV5-4 and TRBJ2-3 for the parts outside the CDR3, the full variable domain is ETGVTQSPTHLIKTRGQQVTLRCSSQSGHNTVSWYQQALGQGPQFIFQYYREEENGRGNFPPRFSGLQFPNYSSELNVNALELDDSALYLCASKSGQADTQYFGPGTRLTVL.

This clone has only one observation. Written as DNA, the CDR3 is TGTGCCAGCAGCCGAAGGACAGGGGCCGGGGCTGAAGCTTTCTTT. Translating it yields CASSRRTGAGAEAFF. The J gene is TRBJ1-1, the V gene TRBV14, with TRBD1 matching over 9 bases. Germline CDR1 is SGHDN and CDR2 is FVKESK. The CDR3 spans 15 residues. The V segment lost 4 bases and the J segment 6 bases; nucleotides outside the gene matches: 9.

The chain carries TRBV11-2 and TRBJ1-1; D gene ambiguous. CDR3 length: 13 amino acids. Between the trimmed V and J ends, which lost 7 bases and 4 bases, there was a span of 13 bases. CDR1 and CDR2 (germline): SGHAT, FQNNGV. CDR3 residues: CASTGRQRTEAFF. The CDR3 DNA follows: TGTGCCAGCACCGGACGGCAGCGCACTGAAGCTTTCTTT.

The chain joins TRBV5-5 to TRBJ2-7, with D uncertain. The CDR3 is 11 amino acids. V dropped 1 base and J dropped 5 bases, with 4 bases sitting between them. Germline CDR1 and CDR2: SGHKS and YYEKEE (reference sequence). DNA for the CDR3: TGTGCCAGCAGCTTGTCGGACGAGCAGTACTTC. Translating gives CASSLSDEQYF.

V and J are TRBV10-3 and TRBJ2-3; 11 nucleotides agree with TRBD2. Germline loops: CDR1 ENHRY, CDR2 SYGVKD. The CDR3 sequence is 14 residues long. Germline trimming cut 9 bases from V and 1 base from J; bases unmatched to any gene: 3. CDR3 sequence (DNA): TGTGCCATGTATAGCGGGGGGGGCACAGATACGCAGTATTTT. Translation gives CAMYSGGGTDTQYF.

The chain uses TRBV6-5 and TRBJ1-6; unclear D gene. V lost 0 bases and J 9 bases, leaving 12 bases between the germline ends. Looked up from germline, CDR1 is MNHEY and CDR2 is SVGAGI. This CDR3 region has 15 residues. The CDR3 DNA sequence: TGTGCCAGCAGTTACTCGATAAACGGACTTTCACCCCTCCACTTT. Translated, it gives CASSYSINGLSPLHF.

The rearrangement joins TRBV18 to TRBJ2-2; a weak D match, TRBD1 (5 bases). Trimming pared 3 bases from V and 3 bases from J, leaving 11 bases between. From germline, CDR1 is KGHSH and CDR2 LQKENI. The CDR3 runs to 15 residues. The CDR3 DNA reads TGTGCCAGCTCACCGTCTCAGGGATACACCGGGGAGCTGTTTTTT. It codes for CASSPSQGYTGELFF.

This clone was detected only a few times. The chain couples TRBV11-1 to TRBJ2-7; 7 bases are a match to TRBD1. J lost 3 bases, V lost 5 bases, and 10 bases had no gene match. CDR1 and CDR2 (germline): SGHAT, FQDESV (reference sequence). The CDR3 is made up of 15 amino acids. CDR3 amino acids: CASSPSGTVVYEQYF. The CDR3 nucleotides are TGTGCCAGCAGCCCGTCCGGGACAGTCGTCTACGAGCAGTACTTC.

V is TRBV19 and J is TRBJ2-3; possibly TRBD1 for D (6 bases). Germline lookup yields CDR1 LNHDA and CDR2 SQIVND (reference sequence). V lost 4 bases and J lost 2, with 10 bases in between. The CDR3 extends over 14 amino acids. The CDR3 DNA reads TGTGCCAGTAGTAGACCAGGGGACACAGATACGCAGTATTTT. It codes for CASSRPGDTDTQYF.

Only one count was recorded for this clone. The J gene is TRBJ1-2, the V gene TRBV5-1; no clear D gene. Germline CDR1 SGHRS, CDR2 YFSETQ. The CDR3 length is 13 residues. Trimming left V 4 bases short and J 7 bases short, with 14 bases between. CDR3 bases: TGCGCCAGCAGCCCTGGCGGGTCGGGTGGCTACACCTTC. Translated: CASSPGGSGGYTF.

V is TRBV11-2 and J is TRBJ2-2; the match to TRBD1 covers 9 bases. Germline V lookup: CDR1 SGHAT, CDR2 FQNNGV. V shed 5 bases and J 7 bases; nucleotides not matched to a gene: 8. CDR3 length: 15 residues. CDR3 loop: CASSRGQGEVGELFF. CDR3 coding DNA: TGTGCCAGCAGCCGGGGACAGGGAGAAGTCGGGGAGCTGTTTTTT.

V gene TRBV2 combines with J gene TRBJ1-2; D not certain. V gave up 7 bases and J gave up 6 bases, with 12 bases separating them. This CDR3 has 12 residues. Germline CDR1 and CDR2: SNHLY and FYNNEI. This CDR3 is CASNRELHGYTF. CDR3 bases: TGTGCCAGCAATCGAGAACTGCATGGCTACACCTTC.

The V and J genes are TRBV6-1 and TRBJ1-2; 9 nucleotides align to TRBD1. This CDR3 has 15 amino acids. Per the germline V gene, CDR1 is MNHNS and CDR2 is SASEGT. V was clipped by 4 bases and J by 5 bases; unmatched bases: 8. This chain's CDR3 is CASSGGQGTRYGYTF. Here the CDR3 DNA reads TGTGCCAGCAGTGGCGGACAGGGGACTCGGTATGGCTACACCTTC.

The chain has TRBV14 and TRBJ2-3; D could derive from TRBD1 or TRBD2 (5 bases each). V was shortened by 4 bases and J by 4 bases, with 18 bases between the two germline ends. The length of the CDR3 is 16 residues. In germline, CDR1 is SGHDN, CDR2 FVKESK. CDR3 in amino acids: CASSPSGRASPDTQYF. CDR3 DNA sequence: TGTGCCAGCAGCCCCAGCGGCAGGGCTAGCCCAGATACGCAGTATTTT.

CDR3 sequence (DNA): TGTGCCAGCAGTTACACTGGGGAGTACACCTTC. Translated, it gives CASSYTGEYTF. The chain joins TRBV6-5 to TRBJ1-2; no clear D gene. Germline CDR1 is MNHEY and CDR2 is SVGAGI. V was shortened by 2 bases and J by 11 bases, with 9 bases between the two germline ends. The CDR3 totals 11 residues.